This is a list of T cell receptor beta chains from one sample in a study of early T cells in non-severe SARS-CoV-2 infection. TCRdb itself ran the 5' RACE reads through MiXCR, one entry per CDR3 protein. The sample consists of 55,000 to 65,000 distinct CDR3 sequences, more than 8.5% of them appearing once. The sequenced sample was whole blood. Receptor source: an adult who was a healthcare worker with PCR-confirmed SARS-CoV-2 infection or an uninfected control (not recorded which). Both conserved end residues are part of each CDR3. Each record gives: V gene, D gene, clone size, J gene, CDR3 DNA, CDR3 protein. The D gene is left open where the match is weak. Clone size, where shown, is once, few, many, or a class for clones that have expanded.

TRBV5-1	.	.	TRBJ2-7	TGCGCCAGCAGCTTGGGCCCCGGGCGTGCCTACGAGCAGTACTTC	CASSLGPGRAYEQYF
TRBV7-9	TRBD1	many	TRBJ2-3	TGTGCCAGCAGCTGGGGACAGGGGGATGGAGATACGCAGTATTTT	CASSWGQGDGDTQYF
TRBV7-2	.	many	TRBJ2-4	TGTGCCAGCAGCTTAAATGAGGGAGGAAACATTCAGTACTTC	CASSLNEGGNIQYF
TRBV13	.	many	TRBJ1-5	TGTGCCAGCAGCTTAGGGACAGCTAGCAATCAGCCCCAGCATTTT	CASSLGTASNQPQHF
TRBV2	TRBD2	many	TRBJ2-7	TGTGCCAGCAGTACTAGCGGCGCCTCCTACGAGCAGTACTTC	CASSTSGASYEQYF
TRBV6-5	TRBD2	many	TRBJ2-1	TGTGCCAGCAGTTACTCAAGGATCAGCGGGAGATCGATGAGCAGTTTCTTC	CASSYSRISGRSMSSFF
TRBV5-1	.	few	TRBJ2-1	TGCGCCAGCAGCCCAGCAGGGTGGAATGAGCAGTTCTTC	CASSPAGWNEQFF
TRBV5-4	.	few	TRBJ2-7	TGTGCCAGCAGCCCCATTGGGGGCCCCTACGAGCAGTACTTC	CASSPIGGPYEQYF
TRBV3-1	.	few	TRBJ2-1	TGTGCCAGCAGCCAAGTTGATACTTACAATGAGCAGTTCTTC	CASSQVDTYNEQFF
TRBV16	.	many	TRBJ1-5	TGTGCCAGCAGCCAATCGGGCCGGGGGGATCAGCCCCAGCATTTT	CASSQSGRGDQPQHF
TRBV5-6	.	many	TRBJ1-1	TGTGCCAGCAGCTTAACCGTCATGAACACTGAAGCTTTCTTT	CASSLTVMNTEAFF
TRBV29-1	TRBD1	.	TRBJ1-2	TGCAGCGTTGAAGATAAGAACAGGGGATGGAGCCTGACCTTC	CSVEDKNRGWSLTF
TRBV29-1	.	.	TRBJ2-1	TGCAGCTACAGGACGGGGAGAAGGACCTACAATGAGCAGTTCTTC	CSYRTGRRTYNEQFF
TRBV7-2	.	.	TRBJ2-1	TGTGCCAGCAGCGGGACTGGGGAGCAGTTCTTC	CASSGTGEQFF
TRBV20-1	TRBD1	.	TRBJ2-7	TGCAGTGCTTTAGACCGCAGGGGGCGCGACGAGCAGTACTTC	CSALDRRGRDEQYF
TRBV28	TRBD2	many	TRBJ2-3	TGTGCCAGCAGTTCCCCTCTACTAGCGGGAGCAGATACGCAGTATTTT	CASSSPLLAGADTQYF
TRBV5-1	TRBD2	many	TRBJ2-1	TGCGCCAGCAGCCTGGTAGCGGGGGCGAGCTCCTACAATGAGCAGTTCTTC	CASSLVAGASSYNEQFF
TRBV6-2/TRBV6-3	.	many	TRBJ2-2	TGTGCCAGCAGAGAACGGATGGACACCGGGGAGCTGTTTTTT	CASRERMDTGELFF
TRBV18	.	many	TRBJ2-1	TGTGCCAGCTCTTTGACTCAAGACCCCTCCTACAATGAGCAGTTCTTC	CASSLTQDPSYNEQFF
TRBV12-2	.	many	TRBJ1-2	TGTGCAAGTCGCTTAGTAGGGTGGACCTATGGCTACACCTTC	CASRLVGWTYGYTF
TRBV18	.	.	TRBJ1-1	TGTGCCAGCTCACCACAGGGATTCATGAACACTGAAGCTTTCTTT	CASSPQGFMNTEAFF
TRBV2	.	.	TRBJ2-5	TGTGCCACGCGATCAGGGAGTGAGACCCAGTACTTC	CATRSGSETQYF
TRBV27	.	many	TRBJ2-7	TGTGCCAGCAGCCGCGGCTACGAGCAGTACTTC	CASSRGYEQYF
TRBV6-2/TRBV6-3	TRBD2	many	TRBJ2-5	TGTGCCAGCAGTGAAGGACTAGGGAAGACCCAGTACTTC	CASSEGLGKTQYF
TRBV20-1	.	many	TRBJ2-7	TGCAGTGCTCAAAGGACAGTCTCCTACGAGCAGTACTTC	CSAQRTVSYEQYF
TRBV20-1	.	many	TRBJ1-1	TGCAGTGCTAGAGAGGGCAGAAAGCCAGCGAACACTGAAGCTTTCTTT	CSAREGRKPANTEAFF
TRBV12-3/TRBV12-4	TRBD1	many	TRBJ2-7	TGTGCCAGCAGTGACCCCGGGACAGGGAGGTACGAGCAGTACTTC	CASSDPGTGRYEQYF
TRBV20-1	TRBD1	few	TRBJ1-4	TGCAGTGCTAGCGCCAGGGGGACGACAACTAATGAAAAACTGTTTTTT	CSASARGTTTNEKLFF
TRBV11-2	.	many	TRBJ2-7	TGTGCCAGCAGCCTACCCGGCTCCTACGAGCAGTACTTC	CASSLPGSYEQYF
TRBV7-9	TRBD1	many	TRBJ1-1	TGTGCCAGCAGCACCGGACAGGGTTTGAACACTGAAGCTTTCTTT	CASSTGQGLNTEAFF
TRBV7-3	.	many	TRBJ2-1	TGTGCCAGCAGCTTAGTTGGACTAAGCTCCTACAATGAGCAGTTCTTC	CASSLVGLSSYNEQFF